These 5 T cell receptor beta chains came from one sample sequenced in a study of immune cell composition in non-small cell lung cancer. Profiled with immunoSEQ multiplex PCR; TCRdb holds only in-frame clones, not every one. The table records over 4,000 clones, approximately 85% of them present only once. The sequencing sample was made of lung tumor tissue. The receptors shown here come from a human donor with non-small cell lung cancer.

The chain employs TRBV7-2 and TRBJ2-7; 7 positions agree with TRBD2. The CDR3 extends over 13 amino acids. Germline V gives CDR1 SGHTA, CDR2 FQGNSA. The junction had 0 bases not matched to a gene; V was cut back by 0 bases and J by 4 bases. The CDR3 here is CASSLAGRYEQYF. CDR3 bases: TGTGCCAGCAGCTTAGCCGGGAGGTACGAGCAGTACTTC.

This clone was seen a single time. The CDR3 region has the DNA TGTGCCAGCAGTTACTCCGGAGAAGGTGAGCAGTTCTTC. It is translated as CASSYSGEGEQFF. This chain uses TRBV6-5 with TRBJ2-1; the D is unclear. Germline V gives CDR1 MNHEY, CDR2 SVGAGI. V lost 0 bases to trimming and J lost 9 bases, with 9 bases between them. There are 13 residues in the CDR3.

The chain recombines TRBV2 with TRBJ2-7, with D possibly TRBD2 on 6 matching bases. V was shortened by 8 bases and J by 2 bases, with 13 bases between the two germline ends. Germline-derived CDR1 and CDR2 are SNHLY and FYNNEI. This CDR3 contains 13 residues. This CDR3 reads CASVREAAYEQYF. Here the CDR3 DNA reads TGTGCCAGCGTCAGGGAGGCGGCCTACGAGCAGTACTTC.

Worth noting for this clone: At one boundary the junction diverges from the germline segment, which might be a read error. The genes are TRBV6-1 and TRBJ2-5; TRBD1 agrees at 7 bases. Germline CDR1 and CDR2: MNHNS and SASEGT. This CDR3 contains 20 residues. The CDR3 region is CASSEDLVGGGLVGQETRYF. The DNA for the CDR3 is TGTGCCAGCAGTGAAGATCTAGTAGGGGGCGGCTTAGTGGGACAAGAGACCCGGTACTTC.

The table lists this clone with a count of one. The chain carries TRBV10-3 and TRBJ2-1; D ambiguous. The length of the CDR3 is 15 residues. Trimming took 1 base from V and 5 from J, leaving 12 bases between them. The germline CDR1 and CDR2 sequences are ENHRY and SYGVKD. The DNA of the CDR3 is TGTGCCATCAGTGAGTACCTCACAGAGAACAATGAGCAGTTCTTC. This sequence encodes CAISEYLTENNEQFF.